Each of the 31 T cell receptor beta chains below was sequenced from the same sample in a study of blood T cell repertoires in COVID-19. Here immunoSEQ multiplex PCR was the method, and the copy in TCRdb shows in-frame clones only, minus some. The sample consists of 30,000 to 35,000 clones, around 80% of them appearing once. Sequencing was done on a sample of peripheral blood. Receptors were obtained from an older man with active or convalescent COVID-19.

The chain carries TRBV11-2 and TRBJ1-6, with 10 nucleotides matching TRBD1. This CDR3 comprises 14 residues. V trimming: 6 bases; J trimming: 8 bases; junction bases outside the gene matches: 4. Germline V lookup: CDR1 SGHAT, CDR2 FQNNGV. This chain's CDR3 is CASSGGTGDSPLHF. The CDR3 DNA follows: TGTGCCAGCAGTGGCGGGACAGGGGATTCACCCCTCCACTTT.

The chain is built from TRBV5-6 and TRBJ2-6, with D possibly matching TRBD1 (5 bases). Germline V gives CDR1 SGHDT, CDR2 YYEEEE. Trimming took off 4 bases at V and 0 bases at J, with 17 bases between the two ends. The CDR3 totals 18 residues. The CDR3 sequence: CASSPTWGGHSGANVLTF. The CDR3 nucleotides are TGTGCCAGCAGCCCGACCTGGGGCGGCCACTCTGGGGCCAACGTCCTGACTTTC.

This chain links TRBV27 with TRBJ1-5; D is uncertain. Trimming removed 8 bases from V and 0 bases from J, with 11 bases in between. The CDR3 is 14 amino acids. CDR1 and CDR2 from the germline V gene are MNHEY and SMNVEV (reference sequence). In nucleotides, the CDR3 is TGTGCCAGCCGCAACGGGGTTAGCAATCAGCCCCAGCATTTT. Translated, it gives CASRNGVSNQPQHF.

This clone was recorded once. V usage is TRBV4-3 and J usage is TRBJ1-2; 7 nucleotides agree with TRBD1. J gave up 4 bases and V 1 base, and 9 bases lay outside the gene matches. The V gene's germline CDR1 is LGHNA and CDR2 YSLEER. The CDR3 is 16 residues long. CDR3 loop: CASSQGSDRRPYGYTF. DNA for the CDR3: TGCGCCAGCAGCCAAGGCTCGGACAGGCGCCCCTATGGCTACACCTTC.

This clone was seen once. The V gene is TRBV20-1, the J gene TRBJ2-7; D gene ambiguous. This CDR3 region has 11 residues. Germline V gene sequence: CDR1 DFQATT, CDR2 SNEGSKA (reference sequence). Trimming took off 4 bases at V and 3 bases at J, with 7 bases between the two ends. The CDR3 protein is CSATADYEQYF. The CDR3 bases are TGCAGTGCTACCGCAGACTACGAGCAGTACTTC.

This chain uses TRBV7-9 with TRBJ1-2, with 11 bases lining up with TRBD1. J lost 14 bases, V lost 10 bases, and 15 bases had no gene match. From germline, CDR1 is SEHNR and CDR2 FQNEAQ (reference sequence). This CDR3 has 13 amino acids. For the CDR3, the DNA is TGTGCCATTCCGCTGAGGGACAGGGGGTTTGAAACCTTC. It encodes CAIPLRDRGFETF.

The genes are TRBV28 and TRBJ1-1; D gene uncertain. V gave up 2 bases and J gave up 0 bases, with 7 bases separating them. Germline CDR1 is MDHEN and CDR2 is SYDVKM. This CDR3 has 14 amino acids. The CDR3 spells CASSLQQLNTEAFF. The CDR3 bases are TGTGCCAGCAGTTTACAACAGTTGAACACTGAAGCTTTCTTT. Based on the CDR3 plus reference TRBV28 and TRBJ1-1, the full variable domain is DVKVTQSSRYLVKRTGEKVFLECVQDMDHENMFWYRQDPGLGLRLIYFSYDVKMKEKGDIPEGYSVSREKKERFSLILESASTNQTSMYLCASSLQQLNTEAFFGQGTRLTVV.

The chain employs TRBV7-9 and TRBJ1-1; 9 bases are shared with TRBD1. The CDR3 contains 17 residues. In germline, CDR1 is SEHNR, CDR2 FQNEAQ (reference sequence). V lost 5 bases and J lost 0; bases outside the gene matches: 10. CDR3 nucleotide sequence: TGTGCCAGCAGCCCGGGACAGGGTGCCCTCATGAACACTGAAGCTTTCTTT. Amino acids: CASSPGQGALMNTEAFF.

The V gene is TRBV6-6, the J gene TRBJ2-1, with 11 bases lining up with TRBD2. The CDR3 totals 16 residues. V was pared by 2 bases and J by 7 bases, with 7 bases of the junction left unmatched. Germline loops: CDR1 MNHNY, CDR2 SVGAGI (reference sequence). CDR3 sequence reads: CASSYPGLAEGNEQFF. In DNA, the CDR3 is TGTGCCAGCAGTTACCCGGGACTAGCGGAGGGGAATGAGCAGTTCTTC.

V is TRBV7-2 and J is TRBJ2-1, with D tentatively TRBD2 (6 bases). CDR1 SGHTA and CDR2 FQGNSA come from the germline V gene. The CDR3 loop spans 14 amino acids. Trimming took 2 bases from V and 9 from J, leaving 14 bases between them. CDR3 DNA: TGTGCCAGCAGCTTAAGCCGGGGGTCGGTTGAGCAGTTCTTC. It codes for CASSLSRGSVEQFF.

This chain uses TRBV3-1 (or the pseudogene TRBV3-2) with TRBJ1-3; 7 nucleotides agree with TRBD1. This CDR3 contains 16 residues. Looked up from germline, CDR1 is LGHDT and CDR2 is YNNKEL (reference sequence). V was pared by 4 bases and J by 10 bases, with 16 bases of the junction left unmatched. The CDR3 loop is CASSPTRQGRGGTIYF. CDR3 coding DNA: TGTGCCAGCAGCCCCACCCGACAGGGCCGAGGGGGGACCATATATTTT.

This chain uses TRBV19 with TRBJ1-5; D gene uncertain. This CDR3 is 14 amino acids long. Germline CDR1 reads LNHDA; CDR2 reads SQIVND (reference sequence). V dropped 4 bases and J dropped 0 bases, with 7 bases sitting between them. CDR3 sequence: CASSSRDSNQPQHF. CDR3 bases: TGTGCCAGTAGTAGCCGGGATAGCAATCAGCCCCAGCATTTT.

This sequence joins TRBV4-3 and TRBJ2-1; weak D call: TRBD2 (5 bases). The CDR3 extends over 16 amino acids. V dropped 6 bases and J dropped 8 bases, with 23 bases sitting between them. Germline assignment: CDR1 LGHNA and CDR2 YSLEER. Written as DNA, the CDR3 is TGCGCCAGCAGAGGATTTGCTGGGGAGTTCGGTGATGAGCAGTTCTTC. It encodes CASRGFAGEFGDEQFF.

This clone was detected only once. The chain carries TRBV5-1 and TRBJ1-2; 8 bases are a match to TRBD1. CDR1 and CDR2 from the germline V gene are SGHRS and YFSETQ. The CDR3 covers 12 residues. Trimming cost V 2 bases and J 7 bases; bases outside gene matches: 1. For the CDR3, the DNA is TGCGCCAGCAGCTTCGACAGGGGTGGCTACACCTTC. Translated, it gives CASSFDRGGYTF.

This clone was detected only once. For the CDR3, the DNA is TGTGCCACCAGCAGGGAGAATTCACCCCTCCACTTT. Translating gives CATSRENSPLHF. The chain recombines TRBV15 with TRBJ1-6; D not resolved. The V gene lost 3 bases and the J gene lost 7 bases, with 4 bases spanning the gap. Germline assignment: CDR1 LNHNV and CDR2 YYDKDF (reference sequence). CDR3 length: 12 residues. Full variable domain (remainder filled in from reference TRBV15 and TRBJ1-6): DAMVIQNPRYQVTQFGKPVTLSCSQTLNHNVMYWYQQKSSQAPKLLFHYYDKDFNNEADTPDNFQSRRPNTSFCFLDIRSPGLGDTAMYLCATSRENSPLHFGNGTRLTVT.

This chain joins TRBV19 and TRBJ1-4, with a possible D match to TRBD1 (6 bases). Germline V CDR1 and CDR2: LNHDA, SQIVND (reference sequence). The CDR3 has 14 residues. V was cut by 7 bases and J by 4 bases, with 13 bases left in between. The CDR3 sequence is CASKVGQNNEKLFF. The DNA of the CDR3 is TGTGCCAGTAAAGTAGGACAGAATAATGAAAAACTGTTTTTT. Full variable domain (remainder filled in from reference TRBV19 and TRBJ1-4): DGGITQSPKYLFRKEGQNVTLSCEQNLNHDAMYWYRQDPGQGLRLIYYSQIVNDFQKGDIAEGYSVSREKKESFPLTVTSAQKNPTAFYLCASKVGQNNEKLFFGSGTQLSVL.

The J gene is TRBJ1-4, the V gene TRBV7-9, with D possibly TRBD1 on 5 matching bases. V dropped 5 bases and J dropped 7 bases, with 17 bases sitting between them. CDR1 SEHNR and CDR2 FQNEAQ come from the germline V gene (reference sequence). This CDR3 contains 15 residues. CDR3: CASSAGGRQSEKLFF. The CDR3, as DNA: TGTGCCAGCAGCGCAGGAGGGAGACAGTCTGAAAAACTGTTTTTT.

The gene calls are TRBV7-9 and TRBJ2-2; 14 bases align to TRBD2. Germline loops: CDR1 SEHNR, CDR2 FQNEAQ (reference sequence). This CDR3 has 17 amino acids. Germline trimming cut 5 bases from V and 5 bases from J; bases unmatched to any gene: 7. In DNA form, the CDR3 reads TGTGCCAGCAGCCAGGGACTAGCGGGAGTGAAGACCGGGGAGCTGTTTTTT. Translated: CASSQGLAGVKTGELFF. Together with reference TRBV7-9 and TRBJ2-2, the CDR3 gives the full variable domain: DTGVSQNPRHKITKRGQNVTFRCDPISEHNRLYWYRQTLGQGPEFLTYFQNEAQLEKSRLLSDRFSAERPKGSFSTLEIQRTEQGDSAMYLCASSQGLAGVKTGELFFGEGSRLTVL.

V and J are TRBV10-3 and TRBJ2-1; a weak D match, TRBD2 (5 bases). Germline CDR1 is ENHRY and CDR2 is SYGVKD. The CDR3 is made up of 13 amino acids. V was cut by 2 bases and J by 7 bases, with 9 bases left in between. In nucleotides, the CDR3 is TGTGCCATCAGTGAGGAATCGGGGAATGAGCAGTTCTTC. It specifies CAISEESGNEQFF.

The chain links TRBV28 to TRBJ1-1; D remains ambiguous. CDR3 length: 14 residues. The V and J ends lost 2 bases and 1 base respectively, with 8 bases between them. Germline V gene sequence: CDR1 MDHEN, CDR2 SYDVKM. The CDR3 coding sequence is TGTGCCAGCAGTTTACCCCCCGGGAACACTGAAGCTTTCTTT. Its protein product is CASSLPPGNTEAFF.

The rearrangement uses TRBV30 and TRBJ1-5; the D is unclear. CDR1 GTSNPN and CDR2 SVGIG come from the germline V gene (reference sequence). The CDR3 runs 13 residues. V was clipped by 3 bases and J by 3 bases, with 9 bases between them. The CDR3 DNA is TGTGCCTGGAGATCCAGCGACAATCAGCCCCAGCATTTT. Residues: CAWRSSDNQPQHF. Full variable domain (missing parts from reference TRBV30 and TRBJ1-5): SQTIHQWPATLVQPVGSPLSLECTVEGTSNPNLYWYRQAAGRGLQLLFYSVGIGQISSEVPQNLSASRPQDRQFILSSKKLLLSDSGFYLCAWRSSDNQPQHFGDGTRLSIL.

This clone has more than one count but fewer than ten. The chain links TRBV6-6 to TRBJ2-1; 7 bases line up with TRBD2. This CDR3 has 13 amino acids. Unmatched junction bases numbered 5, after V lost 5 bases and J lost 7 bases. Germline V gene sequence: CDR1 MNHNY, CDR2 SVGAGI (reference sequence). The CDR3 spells CASSVREWNEQFF. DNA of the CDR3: TGTGCCAGCAGTGTGCGGGAGTGGAATGAGCAGTTCTTC.

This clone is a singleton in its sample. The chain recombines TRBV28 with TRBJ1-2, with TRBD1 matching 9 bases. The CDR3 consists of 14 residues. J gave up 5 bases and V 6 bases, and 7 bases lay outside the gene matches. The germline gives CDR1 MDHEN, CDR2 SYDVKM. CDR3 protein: CASSSPGQGYGYTF. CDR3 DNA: TGTGCCAGCAGCTCCCCGGGACAGGGTTATGGCTACACCTTC.

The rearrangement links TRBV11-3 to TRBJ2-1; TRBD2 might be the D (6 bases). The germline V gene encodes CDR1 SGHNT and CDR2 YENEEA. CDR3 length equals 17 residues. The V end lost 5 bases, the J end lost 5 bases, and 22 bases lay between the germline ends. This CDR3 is CASSPPGGPVGDNEQFF. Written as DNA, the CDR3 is TGTGCCAGCAGCCCCCCTGGAGGGCCCGTCGGGGACAATGAGCAGTTCTTC.

CDR3 region: CASSPSTGAYGYTF. Here the CDR3 DNA reads TGTGCCAGCAGCCCTTCGACAGGGGCCTATGGCTACACCTTC. The rearrangement joins TRBV7-9 to TRBJ1-2; the match to TRBD1 covers 8 bases. The V segment lost 5 bases and the J segment 4 bases; nucleotides outside the gene matches: 6. Germline values: CDR1 SEHNR, CDR2 FQNEAQ (reference sequence). The CDR3 has 14 residues.

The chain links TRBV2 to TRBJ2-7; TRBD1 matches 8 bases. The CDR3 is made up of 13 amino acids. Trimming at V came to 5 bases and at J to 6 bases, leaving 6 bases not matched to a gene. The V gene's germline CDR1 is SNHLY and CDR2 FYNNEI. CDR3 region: CASSSQGAGEQYF. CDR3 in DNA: TGTGCCAGCAGTAGCCAGGGGGCTGGCGAGCAGTACTTC. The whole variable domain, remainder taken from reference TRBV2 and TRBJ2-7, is EPEVTQTPSHQVTQMGQEVILRCVPISNHLYFYWYRQILGQKVEFLVSFYNNEISEKSEIFDDQFSVERPDGSNFTLKIRSTKLEDSAMYFCASSSQGAGEQYFGPGTRLTVT.

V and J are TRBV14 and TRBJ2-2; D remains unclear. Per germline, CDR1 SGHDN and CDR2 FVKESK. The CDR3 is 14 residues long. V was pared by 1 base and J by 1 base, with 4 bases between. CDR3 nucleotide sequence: TGTGCCAGCAGCCAAGTTCGGAACACCGGGGAGCTGTTTTTT. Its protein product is CASSQVRNTGELFF.

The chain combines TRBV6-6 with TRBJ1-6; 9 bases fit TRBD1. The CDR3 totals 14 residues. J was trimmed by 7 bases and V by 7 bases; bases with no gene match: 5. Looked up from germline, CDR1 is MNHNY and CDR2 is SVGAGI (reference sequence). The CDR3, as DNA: TGTGCCAGCACCCGGGACAGGGTAAATTCACCCCTCCACTTT. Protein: CASTRDRVNSPLHF.

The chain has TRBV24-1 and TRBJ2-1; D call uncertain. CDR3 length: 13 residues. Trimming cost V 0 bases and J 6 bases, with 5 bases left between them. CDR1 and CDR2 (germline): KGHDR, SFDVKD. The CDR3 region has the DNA TGTGCCACCAGTGATTTGCCCAGCAATGAGCAGTTCTTC. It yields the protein CATSDLPSNEQFF.

DNA for the CDR3: TGTGCCAGCAGTGAGACGCATGGGGTATCAGGGAAGGAGACCCAGTACTTC. Translation gives CASSETHGVSGKETQYF. V is TRBV25-1 and J is TRBJ2-5; possible D gene TRBD1, 5 bases. Between the trimmed V and J ends, which lost 3 bases and 5 bases, there was a span of 22 bases. Germline V lookup: CDR1 MGHDK, CDR2 SYGVNS. CDR3 length equals 17 residues.

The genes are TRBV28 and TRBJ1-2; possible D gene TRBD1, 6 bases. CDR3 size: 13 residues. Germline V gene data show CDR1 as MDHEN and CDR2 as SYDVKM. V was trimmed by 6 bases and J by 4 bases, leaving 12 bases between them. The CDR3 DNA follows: TGTGCCAGCAGGGGAGGGGGGATCTATGGCTACACCTTC. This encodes CASRGGGIYGYTF.